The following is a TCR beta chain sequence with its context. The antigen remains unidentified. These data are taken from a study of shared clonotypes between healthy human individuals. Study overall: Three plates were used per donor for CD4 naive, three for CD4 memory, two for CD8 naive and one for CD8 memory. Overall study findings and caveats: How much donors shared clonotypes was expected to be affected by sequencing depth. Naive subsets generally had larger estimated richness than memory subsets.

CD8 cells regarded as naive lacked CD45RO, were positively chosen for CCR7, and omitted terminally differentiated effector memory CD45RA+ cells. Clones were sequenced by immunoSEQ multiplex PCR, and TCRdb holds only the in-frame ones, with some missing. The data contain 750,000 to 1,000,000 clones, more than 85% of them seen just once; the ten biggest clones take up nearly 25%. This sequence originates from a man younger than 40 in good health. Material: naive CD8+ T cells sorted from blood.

The chain's CDR3 is CASSLPPSQTMNTEAFF. CDR3 nucleotides: TGTGCCAGCAGTCTACCGCCGAGCCAGACCATGAACACTGAAGCTTTCTTT. The chain carries TRBV27 and TRBJ1-1; no reliable D call. The CDR3 sequence is 17 residues long. V lost 5 bases and J lost 0, with 19 bases in between. Germline V CDR1 and CDR2: MNHEY, SMNVEV (reference sequence).